Included here is one TCR beta chain sequence, with context. The record originates from a study of blood T cell repertoires in COVID-19. Whole-study context: The study drew acute and convalescent COVID-19 samples from the United States, Italy and Spain. T cells, B-cell-depleted T cells, or PBMCs provided the cDNA or gDNA that served as material.

Produced via immunoSEQ multiplex PCR; TCRdb's table is partial and in-frame only. The sample has 200,000 or so clones, under 85% seen once; the top ten hold about 6.5%. V lost 6 bases, J lost 5 bases, and 10 bases stayed unmatched. Looked up from germline, CDR1 is MNHEY and CDR2 is SVGAGI. The CDR3 sequence is 15 residues long. Sequences were obtained from peripheral blood. The genes are TRBV6-5 and TRBJ1-2; 9 bases line up with TRBD1. The sequence was obtained from a woman between 40 and 55 years old with acute or convalescent COVID-19. CDR3 coding DNA: TGTGCCAGCAGACGAGACGGACAGGGGATTTATGGCTACACCTTC. It yields the protein CASRRDGQGIYGYTF.